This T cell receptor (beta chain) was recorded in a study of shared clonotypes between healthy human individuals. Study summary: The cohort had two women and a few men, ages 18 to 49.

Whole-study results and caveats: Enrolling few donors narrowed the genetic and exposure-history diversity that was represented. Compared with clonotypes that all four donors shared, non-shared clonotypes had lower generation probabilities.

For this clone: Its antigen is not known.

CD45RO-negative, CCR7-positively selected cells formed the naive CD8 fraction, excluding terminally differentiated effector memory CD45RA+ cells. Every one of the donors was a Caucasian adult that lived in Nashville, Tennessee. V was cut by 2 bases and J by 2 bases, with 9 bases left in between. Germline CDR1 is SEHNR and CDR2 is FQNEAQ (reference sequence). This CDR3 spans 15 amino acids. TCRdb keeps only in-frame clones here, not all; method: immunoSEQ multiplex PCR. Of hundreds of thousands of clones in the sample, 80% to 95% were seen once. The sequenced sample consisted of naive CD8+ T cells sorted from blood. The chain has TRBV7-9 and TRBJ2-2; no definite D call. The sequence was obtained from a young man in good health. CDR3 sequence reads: CASSLPVPNTGELFF. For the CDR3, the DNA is TGTGCCAGCAGCTTACCGGTTCCTAACACCGGGGAGCTGTTTTTT.